Following are 27 T cell receptor beta chains from one sample sequenced in a study of a mutant IDH1 vaccine in newly diagnosed glioma. Sequencing was performed with immunoSEQ multiplex PCR; in TCRdb, only in-frame clones are kept and a portion is missing. This table has some 60,000 clones, roughly four fifths appearing once. The time point was: week 11, during vaccination. Vaccination comprised doses that each held 300 ug of mutant IDH1 20-mer peptide, plus topical imiquimod. These receptors have no known antigen. Material: PBMCs, obtained from a glioma patient whose treatment included an IDH1 peptide vaccine. These receptors originate from a man aged 25-40 years with glioma.

The chain carries TRBV28 and TRBJ2-1; tentatively, D is TRBD2 (6 bases). The V gene's germline CDR1 is MDHEN and CDR2 SYDVKM. This CDR3 region has 14 residues. Between the trimmed V and J ends, which lost 6 bases and 0 bases, there was a span of 9 bases. DNA for the CDR3: TGTGCCAGCAGAGGGACTTTCTCCTACAATGAGCAGTTCTTC. Protein: CASRGTFSYNEQFF.

This rearrangement joins TRBV18 to TRBJ2-7, with D unresolved. This CDR3 is built from 13 residues. Trimming pared 4 bases from V and 1 base from J, leaving 8 bases between. Germline V gene sequence: CDR1 KGHSH, CDR2 LQKENI. The CDR3 protein is CASSLNPSYEQYF. The CDR3 coding sequence is TGTGCCAGCTCACTCAATCCTTCCTACGAGCAGTACTTC. Based on the CDR3 plus reference TRBV18 and TRBJ2-7, the full variable domain is NAGVMQNPRHLVRRRGQEARLRCSPMKGHSHVYWYRQLPEEGLKFMVYLQKENIIDESGMPKERFSAEFPKEGPSILRIQQVVRGDSAAYFCASSLNPSYEQYFGPGTRLTVT.

The V and J genes are TRBV30 and TRBJ2-5; tentative D call: TRBD1 (5 bases). V was trimmed by 2 bases and J by 2 bases, leaving 9 bases between them. The CDR3 covers 13 residues. The germline gives CDR1 GTSNPN, CDR2 SVGIG (reference sequence). CDR3 in DNA: TGTGCCTGGAGTATTGACAGACAAGAGACCCAGTACTTC. It specifies CAWSIDRQETQYF.

The chain recombines TRBV5-6 with TRBJ2-1; 12 positions match TRBD2. V shed 3 bases and J 6 bases; nucleotides not matched to a gene: 1. Germline assignment: CDR1 SGHDT and CDR2 YYEEEE. The CDR3 is made up of 14 amino acids. The DNA for the CDR3 is TGTGCCAGCAGCTCGGGACTAGCGGGCAATGAGCAGTTCTTC. Its protein product is CASSSGLAGNEQFF.

The chain combines TRBV7-6 with TRBJ2-5; TRBD1 aligns across 8 bases. CDR1 and CDR2 from the germline V gene are SGHVS and FNYEAQ. The junction had 8 bases not matched to a gene; V was cut back by 0 bases and J by 5 bases. The CDR3 covers 16 residues. The CDR3 loop reads CASSLASQGAGETQYF. As DNA, the CDR3 is TGTGCCAGCAGCTTAGCCAGCCAGGGGGCCGGGGAGACCCAGTACTTC.

The V gene is TRBV9, the J gene TRBJ1-3; TRBD1 matches 8 bases. Germline assignment: CDR1 SGDLS and CDR2 YYNGEE. The ends lost 3 bases at V and 3 bases at J; junction bases unmatched: 2. This CDR3 region has 14 residues. The CDR3 spells CASSEGTGGNTIYF. The CDR3 DNA reads TGTGCCAGCAGCGAAGGGACAGGTGGAAACACCATATATTTT.

The chain joins TRBV11-3 to TRBJ2-1; 7 bases line up with TRBD1. Germline V gives CDR1 SGHNT, CDR2 YENEEA. The CDR3 is 14 amino acids. J lost 2 bases, V lost 5 bases, and 3 bases had no gene match. The DNA for the CDR3 is TGTGCCAGCAGCGCCGGGACAGCCTACAATGAGCAGTTCTTC. Translated, it gives CASSAGTAYNEQFF.

The rearrangement links TRBV2 to TRBJ2-7; D is ambiguous. The V end lost 5 bases, the J end lost 3 bases, and 8 bases lay between the germline ends. The CDR3 length is 12 residues. Germline values: CDR1 SNHLY, CDR2 FYNNEI. The CDR3 is CASSSDGYEQYF. CDR3 sequence (DNA): TGTGCCAGCAGTTCTGACGGCTACGAGCAGTACTTC.

The J gene is TRBJ2-7, the V gene TRBV28; 8 nucleotides align to TRBD1. The CDR3 length is 16 residues. The V gene end was trimmed by 1 base and the J gene end by 1 base; junction bases not matched to a gene: 6. Germline V gene sequence: CDR1 MDHEN, CDR2 SYDVKM. The CDR3 loop reads CASSLYGTGASYEQYF. The CDR3 nucleotides read TGTGCCAGCAGTTTATATGGGACAGGTGCTTCCTACGAGCAGTACTTC. The variable domain in full, with the rest retrieved from reference TRBV28 and TRBJ2-7, is DVKVTQSSRYLVKRTGEKVFLECVQDMDHENMFWYRQDPGLGLRLIYFSYDVKMKEKGDIPEGYSVSREKKERFSLILESASTNQTSMYLCASSLYGTGASYEQYFGPGTRLTVT.

V and J are TRBV5-4 and TRBJ2-5; the D is unclear. This CDR3 comprises 14 residues. CDR1 is SGHNT and CDR2 is YYREEE in the germline V gene (reference sequence). V was trimmed by 0 bases and J by 1 base, leaving 7 bases between them. CDR3 residues: CASSLAGAQETQYF. The CDR3, as DNA: TGTGCCAGCAGCTTGGCAGGCGCCCAAGAGACCCAGTACTTC. Looking up the rest from reference TRBV5-4 and TRBJ2-5 gives the full variable domain: ETGVTQSPTHLIKTRGQQVTLRCSSQSGHNTVSWYQQALGQGPQFIFQYYREEENGRGNFPPRFSGLQFPNYSSELNVNALELDDSALYLCASSLAGAQETQYFGPGTRLLVL.

The chain uses TRBV7-8 and TRBJ2-7; 9 nucleotides match TRBD2. The ends lost 1 base at V and 6 bases at J; junction bases unmatched: 10. The length of the CDR3 is 16 residues. Germline lookup yields CDR1 SGHVS and CDR2 FQNEAQ. CDR3 amino acids: CASSLVGGAGGREQYF. The CDR3 DNA is TGTGCCAGCAGCTTAGTCGGAGGGGCGGGAGGGCGCGAGCAGTACTTC.

This rearrangement joins TRBV28 to TRBJ1-1, with a possible D match to TRBD1 (6 bases). The CDR3 totals 17 residues. The ends were cut back, 2 bases at V and 6 bases at J, with 22 bases in the middle. Germline CDR1 MDHEN, CDR2 SYDVKM. In nucleotides, the CDR3 is TGTGCCAGCAGTTTACTTCCCCCCGCAGGGGTGAAGTCTGAAGCTTTCTTT. Protein: CASSLLPPAGVKSEAFF.

V and J are TRBV28 and TRBJ2-7; D tentatively fits TRBD1 or TRBD2 (6 bases each). In germline, CDR1 is MDHEN, CDR2 SYDVKM. The length of the CDR3 is 16 residues. V gave up 5 bases and J gave up 1 base, with 18 bases separating them. CDR3 coding DNA: TGTGCCAGCAGTGTAGGGGGAGGAGGGATATCCTACGAGCAGTACTTC. Its translation is CASSVGGGGISYEQYF.

This chain connects TRBV9 to TRBJ2-1; D remains ambiguous. Germline V gene lookup returns CDR1 SGDLS and CDR2 YYNGEE. V dropped 3 bases and J dropped 6 bases, with 10 bases sitting between them. The CDR3 loop spans 13 amino acids. The CDR3 here is CASSETTINEQFF. The CDR3 DNA reads TGTGCCAGCAGCGAAACTACGATCAATGAGCAGTTCTTC.

The chain recombines TRBV11-2 with TRBJ2-3; tentatively, D is TRBD2 (5 bases). V shed 5 bases and J shed 0 bases, with 15 bases lying between them. Germline V gene lookup returns CDR1 SGHAT and CDR2 FQNNGV. The CDR3 is 16 residues long. CDR3 amino acids: CASSPGLHTSTDTQYF. The CDR3, as DNA: TGTGCCAGCAGCCCCGGACTTCACACTAGCACAGATACGCAGTATTTT.

The V and J genes are TRBV30 and TRBJ2-3; no clear D gene. CDR1 is GTSNPN, CDR2 SVGIG, per germline (reference sequence). V lost 0 bases and J 3 bases, leaving 4 bases between the germline ends. The CDR3 totals 12 residues. Here the CDR3 DNA reads TGTGCCTGGAGTGTTACTACAGATACGCAGTATTTT. Its translation: CAWSVTTDTQYF.

The rearrangement joins TRBV4-1 to TRBJ2-1; 12 nucleotides agree with TRBD2. V lost 1 base, J lost 1 base, and 5 bases stayed unmatched. Germline CDR1 is MGHRA and CDR2 is YSYEKL. The CDR3 runs 18 residues. The CDR3 nucleotides are TGCGCCAGCAGCCAAGGACTAGCGGGGGTCCGATCCTACAATGAGCAGTTCTTC. It is translated as CASSQGLAGVRSYNEQFF.

The rearrangement joins TRBV4-3 to TRBJ2-3, with D hard to call. The V gene lost 0 bases and the J gene lost 1 base, with 8 bases spanning the gap. This CDR3 contains 15 residues. Germline assignment: CDR1 LGHNA and CDR2 YSLEER. The CDR3 sequence is CASSQDRVGTDTQYF. CDR3 in DNA: TGCGCCAGCAGCCAAGATAGAGTGGGCACAGATACGCAGTATTTT.

The chain carries TRBV2 and TRBJ1-5; D is uncertain. The CDR3 length is 14 residues. In germline, CDR1 is SNHLY, CDR2 FYNNEI. Trimming cost V 6 bases and J 2 bases, with 11 bases left between them. Here the CDR3 reads CASREDWGNQPQHF. The CDR3 DNA follows: TGTGCCAGCAGGGAGGACTGGGGCAATCAGCCCCAGCATTTT.

The V and J genes are TRBV20-1 and TRBJ2-7; D is possibly TRBD2 (6 bases). V lost 7 bases, J lost 1 base, and 8 bases lay in between. Germline V gene data show CDR1 as DFQATT and CDR2 as SNEGSKA (reference sequence). The CDR3 spans 11 residues. The CDR3 spells CSVGLSYEQYF. DNA for the CDR3: TGCAGTGTGGGACTGTCCTACGAGCAGTACTTC.

CDR3 loop: CATGAYNEQFF. CDR3 coding DNA: TGTGCCACAGGGGCCTACAATGAGCAGTTCTTC. V and J are TRBV2 and TRBJ2-1, with D perhaps matching TRBD1 (6 bases). Trimming took off 10 bases at V and 2 bases at J, with 6 bases between the two ends. Per germline, CDR1 SNHLY and CDR2 FYNNEI. The CDR3 has 11 residues.

The genes are TRBV28 and TRBJ2-7, with 10 nucleotides matching TRBD2. The V and J ends lost 4 bases and 5 bases, in that order; junction bases with no gene match: 8. CDR1 MDHEN and CDR2 SYDVKM come from the germline V gene. This CDR3 contains 15 residues. The CDR3 reads CASSYLAGVDDEQYF. CDR3 DNA: TGTGCCAGCAGTTACCTAGCGGGAGTAGACGACGAGCAGTACTTC.

This clone has more than one count but fewer than ten. This chain links TRBV7-6 with TRBJ1-5; 7 bases fit TRBD1. The germline V gene has CDR1 SGHVS and CDR2 FNYEAQ. The V segment lost 5 bases and the J segment 6 bases; nucleotides outside the gene matches: 10. This CDR3 region has 15 residues. The CDR3 here is CASSRDSSPSQPQHF. CDR3 sequence (DNA): TGTGCCAGCAGCCGGGACAGTTCCCCAAGTCAGCCCCAGCATTTT.

The genes are TRBV19 and TRBJ1-1; 7 nucleotides align to TRBD1. Trimming cost V 5 bases and J 7 bases; bases outside gene matches: 10. Germline lookup yields CDR1 LNHDA and CDR2 SQIVND (reference sequence). The CDR3 is 14 amino acids. The CDR3 protein is CASSRSGQDFEAFF. CDR3 in DNA: TGTGCCAGTAGTCGATCAGGACAGGATTTTGAAGCTTTCTTT.

This clone was observed a handful of times. The chain couples TRBV9 to TRBJ1-1; no clear D gene. The germline V gene has CDR1 SGDLS and CDR2 YYNGEE. Deletions cut 0 bases from V and 8 bases from J, with 11 bases between. The CDR3 length is 13 residues. CDR3 nucleotides: TGTGCCAGCAGCGTAGTTGTCGCGGGGGAAGCTTTCTTT. Translation: CASSVVVAGEAFF.

This chain connects TRBV5-1 to TRBJ2-7; perhaps TRBD1 as D (5 bases). CDR3 length: 14 residues. Trimming left V 2 bases short and J 2 bases short, with 11 bases between. Per the germline V gene, CDR1 is SGHRS and CDR2 is YFSETQ. CDR3 amino acids: CASSFRVGTYEQYF. In DNA form, the CDR3 reads TGCGCCAGCAGCTTCAGGGTAGGGACCTACGAGCAGTACTTC. Looking up the rest from reference TRBV5-1 and TRBJ2-7 gives the full variable domain: KAGVTQTPRYLIKTRGQQVTLSCSPISGHRSVSWYQQTPGQGLQFLFEYFSETQRNKGNFPGRFSGRQFSNSRSEMNVSTLELGDSALYLCASSFRVGTYEQYFGPGTRLTVT.

The chain joins TRBV28 to TRBJ2-3; TRBD2 agrees at 7 bases. Germline values: CDR1 MDHEN, CDR2 SYDVKM. V gave up 6 bases and J gave up 1 base; unmatched junction bases: 7. The CDR3 covers 15 residues. Here the CDR3 reads CASSPGTKGTDTQYF. CDR3 bases: TGTGCCAGCAGCCCCGGGACTAAGGGCACAGATACGCAGTATTTT. Drawing the rest from reference TRBV28 and TRBJ2-3, the complete variable domain is DVKVTQSSRYLVKRTGEKVFLECVQDMDHENMFWYRQDPGLGLRLIYFSYDVKMKEKGDIPEGYSVSREKKERFSLILESASTNQTSMYLCASSPGTKGTDTQYFGPGTRLTVL.